This T cell receptor (beta chain) stems from a study of OX40 agonist ivuxolimab in advanced cancers. The V gene's germline CDR1 is ENHRY and CDR2 SYGVKD. The CDR3 is 13 amino acids. Trimming at V came to 8 bases and at J to 3 bases, leaving 2 bases not matched to a gene. Using immunoSEQ multiplex PCR, the repertoire was profiled, and TCRdb retains in-frame clones only, with some absent. Of tens of thousands of clones listed, more than 75% are singletons. The source is an adult with an advanced solid tumor such as melanoma, head and neck, liver or kidney cancer. The V and J genes are TRBV10-3 and TRBJ1-3; 9 bases align to TRBD1. The sample consisted of CD4+ or CD8+ T cells sorted from blood, taken in a trial of the OX40 agonist ivuxolimab. In nucleotides, the CDR3 is TGTGCCATCGGGACAGGGAATGGAAACACCATATATTTT. It yields the protein CAIGTGNGNTIYF.